The present entry profiles one TCR beta chain with its context. The antigen remains undetermined. The source of the sample is a study of cytomegalovirus exposure and HLA in healthy donors. Study context: Researchers found that approximately 85% of 398 genotyped donors fell within the Caucasian-associated ancestry cluster. General observations from the study: In presence/absence analyses, roughly uniform sequencing depth across donors was assumed.

PCR employed 60 Vbeta and 13 Jbeta primers. This table comes from immunoSEQ multiplex PCR, and its TCRdb copy is limited to in-frame clones, with some not included. The data show 160,000 or so clones, with over 80% seen just once and over 1.5% held by the top ten. Among the donors, all were healthy bone marrow donors. The CDR3 consists of 15 residues. Trimming left V 4 bases short and J 4 bases short, with 16 bases between. Germline assignment: CDR1 LNHNV and CDR2 YYDKDF (reference sequence). The chain employs TRBV15 and TRBJ1-1; D may be TRBD1 (6 bases). Sequenced material: PBMCs. The clonotype comes from a woman aged 18-35 years in good health and CMV-seronegative. The CDR3 is CATSTVRDMFTEAFF. DNA for the CDR3: TGTGCCACCAGCACGGTACGGGACATGTTCACTGAAGCTTTCTTT.